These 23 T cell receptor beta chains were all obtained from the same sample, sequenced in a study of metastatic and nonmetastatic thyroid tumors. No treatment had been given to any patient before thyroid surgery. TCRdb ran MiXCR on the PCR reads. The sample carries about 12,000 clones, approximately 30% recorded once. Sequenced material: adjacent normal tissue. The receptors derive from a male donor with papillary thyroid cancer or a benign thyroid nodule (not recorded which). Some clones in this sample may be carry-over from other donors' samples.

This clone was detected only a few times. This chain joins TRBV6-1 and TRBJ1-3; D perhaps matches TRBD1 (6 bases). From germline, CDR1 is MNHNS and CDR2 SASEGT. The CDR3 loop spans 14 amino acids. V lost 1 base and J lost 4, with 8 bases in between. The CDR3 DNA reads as TGTGCCAGCAGTGAAGTCAGGGGCGGAAACACCATATATTTT. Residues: CASSEVRGGNTIYF.

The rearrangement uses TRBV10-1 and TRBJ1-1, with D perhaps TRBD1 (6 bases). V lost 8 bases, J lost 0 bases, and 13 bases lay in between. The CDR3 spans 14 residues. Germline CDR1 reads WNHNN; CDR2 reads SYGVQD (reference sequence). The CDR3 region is CASGRGQMNTEAFF. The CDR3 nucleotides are TGCGCCAGCGGTAGAGGACAGATGAACACTGAAGCTTTCTTT.

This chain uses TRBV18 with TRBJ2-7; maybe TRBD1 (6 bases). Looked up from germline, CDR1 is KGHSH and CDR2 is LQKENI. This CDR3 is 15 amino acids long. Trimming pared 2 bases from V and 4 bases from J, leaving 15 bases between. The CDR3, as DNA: TGTGCCAGCTCACCAGCACCGGGACATCCATACGAGCAGTACTTC. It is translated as CASSPAPGHPYEQYF.

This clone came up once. CDR3 bases: TGCAGTGCTAGGGGCAGGGCGTCCTATAATTCACCCCTCCACTTT. Amino acid sequence: CSARGRASYNSPLHF. V gene TRBV20-1 combines with J gene TRBJ1-6; D is perhaps TRBD1 (5 bases). The germline V and J ends were trimmed by 3 bases and 1 base, with 10 bases remaining between them. The CDR3 loop spans 15 amino acids. Germline V lookup: CDR1 DFQATT, CDR2 SNEGSKA (reference sequence).

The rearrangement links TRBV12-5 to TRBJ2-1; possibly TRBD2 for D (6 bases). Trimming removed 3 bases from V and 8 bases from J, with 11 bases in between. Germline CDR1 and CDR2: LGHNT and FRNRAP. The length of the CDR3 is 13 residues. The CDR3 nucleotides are TGTGCTAGTGGTTTTGGACTAATAGATGAGCAGTTCTTC. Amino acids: CASGFGLIDEQFF.

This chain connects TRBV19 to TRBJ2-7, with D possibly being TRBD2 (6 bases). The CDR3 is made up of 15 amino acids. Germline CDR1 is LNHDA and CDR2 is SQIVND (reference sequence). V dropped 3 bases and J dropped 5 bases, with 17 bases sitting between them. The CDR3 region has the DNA TGTGCCAGTAGTATGAGTCAGGGAGGTTACCACGAGCAGTACTTC. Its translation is CASSMSQGGYHEQYF.

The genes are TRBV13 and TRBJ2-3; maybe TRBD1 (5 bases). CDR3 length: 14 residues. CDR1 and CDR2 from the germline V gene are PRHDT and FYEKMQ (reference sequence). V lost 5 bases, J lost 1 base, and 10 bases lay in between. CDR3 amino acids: CASSEGVGTDTQYF. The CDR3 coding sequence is TGTGCCAGCAGCGAAGGGGTAGGCACAGATACGCAGTATTTT.

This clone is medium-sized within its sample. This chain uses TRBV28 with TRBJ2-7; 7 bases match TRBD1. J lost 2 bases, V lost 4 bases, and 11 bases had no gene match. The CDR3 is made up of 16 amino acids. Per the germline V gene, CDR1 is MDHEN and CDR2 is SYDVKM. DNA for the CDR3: TGTGCCAGCAGTTCTACAACAGGGGCCTTAGCCTACGAGCAGTACTTC. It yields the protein CASSSTTGALAYEQYF.

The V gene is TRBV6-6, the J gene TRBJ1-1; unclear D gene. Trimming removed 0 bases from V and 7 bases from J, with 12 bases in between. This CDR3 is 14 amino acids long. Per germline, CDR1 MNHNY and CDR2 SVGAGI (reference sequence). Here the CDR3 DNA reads TGTGCCAGCAGTTACTCCAAGGGCTTCCATGAAGCTTTCTTT. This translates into CASSYSKGFHEAFF.

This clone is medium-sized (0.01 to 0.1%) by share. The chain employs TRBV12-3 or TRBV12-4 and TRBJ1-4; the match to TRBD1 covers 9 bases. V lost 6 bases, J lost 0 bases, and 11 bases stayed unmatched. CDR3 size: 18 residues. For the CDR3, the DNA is TGTGCCAGCAGCCGGGACAGGGTTCTTCAGGCAACTAATGAAAAACTGTTTTTT. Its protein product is CASSRDRVLQATNEKLFF.

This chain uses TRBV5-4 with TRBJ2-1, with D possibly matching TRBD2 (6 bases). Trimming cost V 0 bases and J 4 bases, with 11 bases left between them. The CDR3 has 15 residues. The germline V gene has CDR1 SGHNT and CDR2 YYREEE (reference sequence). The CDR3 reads CASSLGGDGYNEQFF. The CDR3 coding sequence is TGTGCCAGCAGCTTGGGGGGGGACGGGTACAATGAGCAGTTCTTC.

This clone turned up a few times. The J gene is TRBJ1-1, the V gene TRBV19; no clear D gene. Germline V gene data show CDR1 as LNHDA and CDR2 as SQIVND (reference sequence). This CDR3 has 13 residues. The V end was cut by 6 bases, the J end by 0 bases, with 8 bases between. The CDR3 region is CASSTSLNTEAFF. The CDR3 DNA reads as TGTGCCAGTAGCACTTCCCTGAACACTGAAGCTTTCTTT.

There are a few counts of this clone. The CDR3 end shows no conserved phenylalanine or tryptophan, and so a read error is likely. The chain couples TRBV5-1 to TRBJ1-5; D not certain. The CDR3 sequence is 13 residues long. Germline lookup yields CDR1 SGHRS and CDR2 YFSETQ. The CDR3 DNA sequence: TGCGCCAGCAGCTTGGTGGATAATCAGCACCAGCATTCT. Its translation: CASSLVDNQHQHS.

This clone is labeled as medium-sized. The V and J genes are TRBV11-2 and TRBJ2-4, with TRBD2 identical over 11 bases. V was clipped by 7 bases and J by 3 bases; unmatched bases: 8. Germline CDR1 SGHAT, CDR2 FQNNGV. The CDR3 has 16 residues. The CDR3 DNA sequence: TGTGCCAGCAACCCCGGGACTAGCGGCCTCAAAAACATTCAGTACTTC. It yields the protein CASNPGTSGLKNIQYF.

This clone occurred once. The CDR3 protein is CASSLHQGYEQYF. For the CDR3, the DNA is TGTGCCAGCAGCCTCCACCAGGGATACGAGCAGTACTTC. V gene TRBV5-8 combines with J gene TRBJ2-7; D may be TRBD1 (5 bases). V was cut by 4 bases and J by 4 bases, with 12 bases left in between. Germline assignment: CDR1 SGHTS and CDR2 YDEGEE. The CDR3 is 13 residues long. Supplemented by reference TRBV5-8 and TRBJ2-7, the full variable domain reads EAGVTQSPTHLIKTRGQQATLRCSPISGHTSVYWYQQALGLGLQFLLWYDEGEERNRGNFPPRFSGRQFPNYSSELNVNALELEDSALYLCASSLHQGYEQYFGPGTRLTVT.

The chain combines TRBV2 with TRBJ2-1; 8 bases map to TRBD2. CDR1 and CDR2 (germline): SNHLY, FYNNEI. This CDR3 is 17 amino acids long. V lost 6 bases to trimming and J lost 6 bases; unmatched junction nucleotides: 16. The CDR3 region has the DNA TGTGCCAGCAGGGGGGCCCGGACCGGGACTAGTGTCAATGAGCAGTTCTTC. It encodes CASRGARTGTSVNEQFF.

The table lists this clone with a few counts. CDR3 sequence reads: CASSPRDSYIPQPQHF. CDR3 sequence (DNA): TGTGCCAGCAGCCCAAGGGACAGTTACATCCCTCAGCCCCAGCATTTT. The chain is built from TRBV6-1 and TRBJ1-5; 7 bases are shared with TRBD1. Looked up from germline, CDR1 is MNHNS and CDR2 is SASEGT. The length of the CDR3 is 16 residues. V dropped 6 bases and J dropped 6; count of bases not matched to a gene: 14.

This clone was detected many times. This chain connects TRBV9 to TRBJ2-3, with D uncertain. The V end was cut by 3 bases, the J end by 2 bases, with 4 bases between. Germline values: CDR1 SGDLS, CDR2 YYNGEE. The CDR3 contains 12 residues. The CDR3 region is CASSGLTDTQYF. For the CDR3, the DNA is TGTGCCAGCAGCGGCCTCACAGATACGCAGTATTTT.

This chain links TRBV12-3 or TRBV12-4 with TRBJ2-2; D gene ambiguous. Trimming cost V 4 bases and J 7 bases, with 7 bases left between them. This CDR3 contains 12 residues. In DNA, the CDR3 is TGTGCCAGCAGTTCTAACGGCGGGGAGCTGTTTTTT. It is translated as CASSSNGGELFF.

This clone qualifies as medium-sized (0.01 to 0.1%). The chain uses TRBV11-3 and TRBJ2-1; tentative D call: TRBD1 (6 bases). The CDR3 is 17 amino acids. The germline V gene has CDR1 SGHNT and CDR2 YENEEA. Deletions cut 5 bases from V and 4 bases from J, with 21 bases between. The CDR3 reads CASSQYTGTRPYNEQFF. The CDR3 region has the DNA TGTGCCAGCAGCCAATACACCGGGACACGCCCGTACAATGAGCAGTTCTTC. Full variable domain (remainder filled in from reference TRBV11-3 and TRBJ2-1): EAGVVQSPRYKIIEKKQPVAFWCNPISGHNTLYWYLQNLGQGPELLIRYENEEAVDDSQLPKDRFSAERLKGVDSTLKIQPAELGDSAVYLCASSQYTGTRPYNEQFFGPGTRLTVL.

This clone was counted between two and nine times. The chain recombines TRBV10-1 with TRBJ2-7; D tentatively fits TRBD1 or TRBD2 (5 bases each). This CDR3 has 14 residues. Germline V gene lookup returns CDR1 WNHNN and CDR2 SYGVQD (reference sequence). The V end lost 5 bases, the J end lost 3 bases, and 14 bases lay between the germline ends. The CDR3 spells CASSQGVSGYEQYF. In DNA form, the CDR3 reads TGCGCCAGCAGTCAAGGGGTGAGCGGCTACGAGCAGTACTTC.

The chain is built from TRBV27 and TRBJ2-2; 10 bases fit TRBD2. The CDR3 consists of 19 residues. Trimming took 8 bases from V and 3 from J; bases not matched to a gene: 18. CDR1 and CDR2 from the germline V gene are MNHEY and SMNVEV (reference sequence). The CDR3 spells CASGSIWTSGFDDTGELFF. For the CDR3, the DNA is TGTGCCAGCGGTTCTATTTGGACTAGCGGATTCGATGACACCGGGGAGCTGTTTTTT.

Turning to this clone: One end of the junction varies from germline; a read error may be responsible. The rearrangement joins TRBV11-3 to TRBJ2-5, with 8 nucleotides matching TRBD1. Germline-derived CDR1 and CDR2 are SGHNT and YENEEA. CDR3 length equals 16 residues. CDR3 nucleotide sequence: TGTGCCGGCAGCTGGGGACAGGCCCCTCCACAAGAGAACCAGTACTTC. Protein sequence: CAGSWGQAPPQENQYF. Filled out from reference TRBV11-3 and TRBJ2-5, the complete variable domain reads EAGVVQSPRYKIIEKKQPVAFWCNPISGHNTLYWYLQNLGQGPELLIRYENEEAVDDSQLPKDRFSAERLKGVDSTLKIQPAELGDSAVYLCAGSWGQAPPQENQYFGPGTRLLVL.